Shown below are 3 T cell receptor beta chains from a single sample sequenced in a study of blood T cell repertoires in COVID-19. Produced via immunoSEQ multiplex PCR; TCRdb's table is partial and in-frame only. Among 130,000 or so clones listed, around 63% were seen once. Sequenced input: peripheral blood. Source of these receptors: a woman aged 65 to 85 with acute or convalescent COVID-19.

The J gene is TRBJ2-3, the V gene TRBV21-1; TRBD1 reflects the table's D call only, with no check against the DNA. TRBV21-1 is a pseudogene. This CDR3 is 19 amino acids long. The CDR3 nucleotides read TGTGCCAGCAGCCCACCCCCGGACAGGGGGGAACGCAGGACAGATACGCAGTATTTT. It specifies CASSPPPDRGERRTDTQYF.

The chain combines TRBV11-2 with TRBJ2-1; D is perhaps TRBD1 (6 bases). Trimming removed 6 bases from V and 0 bases from J, with 12 bases in between. The CDR3 length is 15 residues. Germline V gives CDR1 SGHAT, CDR2 FQNNGV. CDR3 DNA: TGTGCCAGCAGTCCCGGACAGTCCTCCTACAATGAGCAGTTCTTC. It encodes CASSPGQSSYNEQFF. Variable domain in full (rest from reference TRBV11-2 and TRBJ2-1): EAGVAQSPRYKIIEKRQSVAFWCNPISGHATLYWYQQILGQGPKLLIQFQNNGVVDDSQLPKDRFSAERLKGVDSTLKIQPAKLEDSAVYLCASSPGQSSYNEQFFGPGTRLTVL.

CDR3 coding DNA: TGTGCCAGCAGCTTAGGCATTCGGACTCTATCCTACGAGCAGTACTTC. It specifies CASSLGIRTLSYEQYF. The rearrangement joins TRBV7-8 to TRBJ2-7, with a possible D match to TRBD2 (5 bases). Germline CDR1 and CDR2: SGHVS and FQNEAQ. Trimming took off 1 base at V and 1 base at J, with 14 bases between the two ends. There are 16 residues in the CDR3.